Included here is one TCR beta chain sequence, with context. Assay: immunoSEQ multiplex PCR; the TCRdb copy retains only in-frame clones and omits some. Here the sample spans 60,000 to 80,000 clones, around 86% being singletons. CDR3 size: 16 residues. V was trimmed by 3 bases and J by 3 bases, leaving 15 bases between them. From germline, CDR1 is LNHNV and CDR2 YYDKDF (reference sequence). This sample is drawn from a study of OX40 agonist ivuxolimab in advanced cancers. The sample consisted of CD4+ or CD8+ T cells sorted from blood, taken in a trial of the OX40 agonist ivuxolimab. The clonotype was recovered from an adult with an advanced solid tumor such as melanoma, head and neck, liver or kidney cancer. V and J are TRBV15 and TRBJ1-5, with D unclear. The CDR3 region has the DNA TGTGCCACCAGCAGCCCTTCTAACAGCCCCAATCAGCCCCAGCATTTT. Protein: CATSSPSNSPNQPQHF.